This T cell receptor beta chain comes out of a study of T cell repertoires in cytomegalovirus infection. Overall study: The public TCR beta signatures pointed to both CMV infection and matching HLA type.

Germline CDR1 is LGHNA and CDR2 is YNFKEQ. The CDR3 spans 17 residues. The ends lost 1 base at V and 3 bases at J; junction bases unmatched: 11. Study-wide results and limits: Totalled public TCR beta family frequency picked out people who carried CMV plus the relevant HLA. Clonotype analysis showed dominance of the ex vivo response by HLA-C-restricted CMV-specific TCR beta clonotypes.

TCRdb re-analysed the reads in MiXCR, keeping a single row per CDR3 protein. In the table there are under 300,000 distinct CDR3 sequences, roughly an eighth of which are singletons. This clonotype was detected ten times or more. Its antigen remains unidentified. The chain employs TRBV4-2 and TRBJ2-7, with TRBD2 matching over 8 bases. The sequencing sample was made of PBMCs. The clonotype originates from a human donor in good health (CMV status not recorded). Some clones in this sample may be carry-over from other donors' samples. The CDR3 loop is CASSQGALAGGLYEQYF. CDR3 nucleotides: TGTGCCAGCAGCCAAGGCGCGCTAGCGGGCGGACTCTACGAGCAGTACTTC.